This is a list of T cell receptor beta chains from one sample in a study of glioma-infiltrating T cells after dendritic cell vaccination. The table came from immunoSEQ multiplex PCR; TCRdb's copy has only in-frame clones and leaves some out. The top ten hold more than 10% of the sample, which has 95,000 to 110,000 clones, more than 80% seen once. This sample comprised blood, obtained before dendritic cell vaccination. The receptors come from a human donor with glioblastoma. The CDR3 runs from the conserved cysteine through the conserved F or W. Fields, in order: D gene, V gene, clone size, J gene, CDR3 protein, CDR3 DNA. The D gene is left open where the match is weak. Rows may omit the clone size; those that give it use once, few, many or a size class.

d_call: TRBD1; v_call: TRBV7-8; clone_size: .; j_call: TRBJ1-5; cdr3_aa: CASSLARTGRSQPQHF; cdr3_nt: TGTGCCAGCAGCTTAGCTAGGACAGGGCGTAGTCAGCCCCAGCATTTT
d_call: TRBD2; v_call: TRBV4-2; clone_size: .; j_call: TRBJ2-2; cdr3_aa: CASSSSGGADTGELFF; cdr3_nt: TGTGCCAGCAGCAGTAGCGGGGGGGCGGACACCGGGGAGCTGTTTTTT
d_call: .; v_call: TRBV13; clone_size: .; j_call: TRBJ1-1; cdr3_aa: CASSIYREAFF; cdr3_nt: TGTGCCAGCAGCATATACAGGGAAGCTTTCTTT
d_call: .; v_call: TRBV21-1; clone_size: many; j_call: TRBJ2-1; cdr3_aa: CASSKGLAGGGWSNEQFF; cdr3_nt: TGTGCCAGCAGCAAAGGGCTAGCGGGGGGGGGCTGGTCCAATGAGCAGTTCTTC
d_call: .; v_call: TRBV27; clone_size: .; j_call: TRBJ2-3; cdr3_aa: CASSSYLRDSTDTQYF; cdr3_nt: TGTGCCAGCAGTTCATACTTACGAGATAGCACAGATACGCAGTATTTT
d_call: .; v_call: TRBV9; clone_size: .; j_call: TRBJ1-2; cdr3_aa: CASSVGTNYGYTF; cdr3_nt: TGTGCCAGCAGCGTGGGGACAAACTATGGCTACACCTTC
d_call: .; v_call: TRBV7-2; clone_size: .; j_call: TRBJ2-1; cdr3_aa: CASSLVGGGKSSYNEQFF; cdr3_nt: TGTGCCAGCAGCTTAGTAGGGGGGGGGAAGAGCTCCTACAATGAGCAGTTCTTC
d_call: TRBD2; v_call: TRBV27; clone_size: once; j_call: TRBJ2-7; cdr3_aa: CASSRTSGAHSYEQYF; cdr3_nt: TGTGCCAGCAGTAGAACTAGCGGGGCCCACTCCTACGAGCAGTACTTC
d_call: .; v_call: TRBV7-8; clone_size: .; j_call: TRBJ1-1; cdr3_aa: CASSPRVPTRRGGTEAFF; cdr3_nt: TGTGCCAGCAGCCCGAGGGTGCCGACACGACGGGGAGGCACTGAAGCTTTCTTT
d_call: TRBD1; v_call: TRBV5-1; clone_size: many; j_call: TRBJ1-2; cdr3_aa: CASSRGAGGSGYTF; cdr3_nt: TGCGCCAGCAGCCGGGGGGCAGGGGGCAGTGGCTACACCTTC
d_call: TRBD1; v_call: TRBV29-1; clone_size: few; j_call: TRBJ1-1; cdr3_aa: CSVNRDRNTEAFF; cdr3_nt: TGCAGCGTTAACCGGGACAGAAACACTGAAGCTTTCTTT
d_call: TRBD2; v_call: TRBV19; clone_size: .; j_call: TRBJ2-5; cdr3_aa: CASSISLAGETQYF; cdr3_nt: TGTGCCAGTAGTATCTCGCTAGCGGGAGAGACCCAGTACTTC
d_call: .; v_call: TRBV7-8; clone_size: .; j_call: TRBJ1-1; cdr3_aa: CASSPTLNTEAFF; cdr3_nt: TGTGCCAGCAGCCCCACACTGAACACTGAAGCTTTCTTT
d_call: .; v_call: TRBV7-9; clone_size: .; j_call: TRBJ1-3; cdr3_aa: CASSSTGRFGNTIYF; cdr3_nt: TGTGCCAGCAGCTCGACAGGCCGTTTTGGAAACACCATATATTTT
d_call: .; v_call: TRBV29-1; clone_size: .; j_call: TRBJ1-2; cdr3_aa: CSVEFSYGYTF; cdr3_nt: TGCAGCGTTGAATTCAGCTATGGCTACACCTTC
d_call: TRBD2; v_call: TRBV10-2; clone_size: .; j_call: TRBJ2-1; cdr3_aa: CASSEPSGSHNEQFF; cdr3_nt: TGCGCCAGCAGTGAGCCTAGCGGGAGCCACAATGAGCAGTTCTTC
d_call: .; v_call: TRBV18; clone_size: .; j_call: TRBJ1-1; cdr3_aa: CASSPSGAEAFF; cdr3_nt: TGTGCCAGCTCACCGTCGGGAGCCGAAGCTTTCTTT
d_call: .; v_call: TRBV5-1; clone_size: .; j_call: TRBJ1-3; cdr3_aa: CASSLDRGYTIYF; cdr3_nt: TGCGCCAGCAGCTTGGATCGGGGTTACACCATATATTTT
d_call: TRBD2; v_call: TRBV6-4; clone_size: .; j_call: TRBJ2-2; cdr3_aa: CASSEVRGAGELFF; cdr3_nt: TGTGCCAGCAGTGAAGTCCGGGGGGCCGGGGAGCTGTTTTTT
d_call: .; v_call: TRBV7-8; clone_size: .; j_call: TRBJ1-2; cdr3_aa: CASSLAGSVGGDGYTF; cdr3_nt: TGTGCCAGCAGCTTAGCGGGGTCGGTCGGGGGGGATGGCTACACCTTC
d_call: TRBD2; v_call: TRBV27; clone_size: once; j_call: TRBJ2-1; cdr3_aa: CASRMGLSSYNEQFF; cdr3_nt: TGTGCCAGCAGGATGGGACTAAGCTCCTACAATGAGCAGTTCTTC
d_call: TRBD1; v_call: TRBV15; clone_size: once; j_call: TRBJ2-5; cdr3_aa: CATSAGTGEETQYF; cdr3_nt: TGTGCCACCAGCGCCGGGACAGGGGAAGAGACCCAGTACTTC
d_call: TRBD2; v_call: TRBV5-4; clone_size: .; j_call: TRBJ2-1; cdr3_aa: CASSLRTSGVNEQFF; cdr3_nt: TGTGCCAGCAGCTTGCGGACTAGCGGGGTTAATGAGCAGTTCTTC
d_call: .; v_call: TRBV19; clone_size: .; j_call: TRBJ2-5; cdr3_aa: CASSTDRGFQETQYF; cdr3_nt: TGTGCCAGTAGTACCGACCGGGGATTTCAAGAGACCCAGTACTTC
d_call: .; v_call: TRBV19; clone_size: .; j_call: TRBJ2-7; cdr3_aa: CASSISGTQPPYEQYF; cdr3_nt: TGTGCCAGTAGTATCTCCGGGACACAACCCCCTTACGAGCAGTACTTC
d_call: TRBD1; v_call: TRBV4-1; clone_size: once; j_call: TRBJ2-2; cdr3_aa: CASSQGDRFGAGTGELFF; cdr3_nt: TGCGCCAGCAGCCAGGGGGACAGGTTCGGTGCGGGTACCGGGGAGCTGTTTTTT
d_call: .; v_call: TRBV11-3; clone_size: once; j_call: TRBJ1-4; cdr3_aa: CASRGRGREKLFF; cdr3_nt: TGTGCCAGCAGGGGCAGGGGACGAGAAAAACTGTTTTTT
d_call: .; v_call: TRBV29-1; clone_size: .; j_call: TRBJ2-5; cdr3_aa: CSVKDSKVPQETQYF; cdr3_nt: TGCAGCGTCAAGGACAGTAAGGTACCTCAAGAGACCCAGTACTTC
d_call: TRBD1; v_call: TRBV5-6; clone_size: .; j_call: TRBJ1-4; cdr3_aa: CASSLEGADRVNEKLFF; cdr3_nt: TGTGCCAGCAGCTTGGAGGGGGCGGATAGGGTAAATGAAAAACTGTTTTTT
d_call: TRBD2; v_call: TRBV11-3; clone_size: .; j_call: TRBJ2-5; cdr3_aa: CASSFGGELQETQYF; cdr3_nt: TGTGCCAGCAGCTTTGGGGGGGAACTCCAAGAGACCCAGTACTTC
d_call: .; v_call: TRBV30; clone_size: .; j_call: TRBJ1-6; cdr3_aa: CAWAPVPGGSPLHF; cdr3_nt: TGTGCCTGGGCCCCGGTTCCGGGAGGGTCACCCCTCCACTTT
d_call: TRBD1; v_call: TRBV19; clone_size: .; j_call: TRBJ1-4; cdr3_aa: CASRRTGVNEKLFF; cdr3_nt: TGTGCCAGTAGGAGGACAGGGGTGAATGAAAAACTGTTTTTT
d_call: TRBD1; v_call: TRBV7-2; clone_size: .; j_call: TRBJ1-1; cdr3_aa: CASSLTGQGNTEAFF; cdr3_nt: TGTGCCAGCAGCTTAACCGGACAGGGGAACACTGAAGCTTTCTTT
d_call: TRBD2; v_call: TRBV5-4; clone_size: .; j_call: TRBJ2-5; cdr3_aa: CASTWGAGGRPETQYF; cdr3_nt: TGTGCCAGCACCTGGGGTGCGGGGGGGCGCCCGGAGACCCAGTACTTC
d_call: TRBD2; v_call: TRBV9; clone_size: .; j_call: TRBJ2-3; cdr3_aa: CASSVTGTSGTDTQYF; cdr3_nt: TGTGCCAGCAGCGTGACCGGGACTAGCGGGACAGATACGCAGTATTTT
d_call: TRBD2; v_call: TRBV9; clone_size: .; j_call: TRBJ2-2; cdr3_aa: CASSATSGFFTGELFF; cdr3_nt: TGTGCCAGCAGCGCGACTAGCGGGTTTTTCACCGGGGAGCTGTTTTTT
d_call: .; v_call: TRBV2; clone_size: .; j_call: TRBJ2-5; cdr3_aa: CASSSGTSQETQYF; cdr3_nt: TGTGCCAGCAGTTCCGGGACATCACAAGAGACCCAGTACTTC
d_call: TRBD2; v_call: TRBV19; clone_size: .; j_call: TRBJ2-3; cdr3_aa: CASSIEGSGGTDTQYF; cdr3_nt: TGTGCCAGTAGTATAGAGGGTAGCGGGGGGACAGATACGCAGTATTTT
d_call: TRBD1; v_call: TRBV10-2; clone_size: once; j_call: TRBJ2-7; cdr3_aa: CASPDRDSYEQYF; cdr3_nt: TGCGCCAGCCCCGACAGGGATTCCTACGAGCAGTACTTC
d_call: TRBD1; v_call: TRBV28; clone_size: .; j_call: TRBJ2-3; cdr3_aa: CASRTGDGTDTQYF; cdr3_nt: TGTGCCAGCAGAACAGGGGACGGGACAGATACGCAGTATTTT
d_call: .; v_call: TRBV4-3; clone_size: once; j_call: TRBJ1-3; cdr3_aa: CASSLSSGGSGNTIYF; cdr3_nt: TGCGCCAGCAGCCTAAGTTCCGGGGGCTCTGGAAACACCATATATTTT
d_call: TRBD1; v_call: TRBV5-1; clone_size: .; j_call: TRBJ2-7; cdr3_aa: CASSFFGQGSDEQYF; cdr3_nt: TGCGCCAGCAGCTTCTTCGGACAGGGATCCGACGAGCAGTACTTC
d_call: .; v_call: TRBV7-2; clone_size: .; j_call: TRBJ2-7; cdr3_aa: CASSPSGADLTYEQYF; cdr3_nt: TGTGCCAGCAGCCCATCAGGGGCAGACCTAACCTACGAGCAGTACTTC
d_call: TRBD1; v_call: TRBV5-1; clone_size: .; j_call: TRBJ1-6; cdr3_aa: CASRRRTGTGNNSPLHF; cdr3_nt: TGCGCCAGCAGACGTCGAACCGGGACAGGGAACAATTCACCCCTCCACTTT
d_call: TRBD2; v_call: TRBV4-3; clone_size: few; j_call: TRBJ2-3; cdr3_aa: CASSQEPGREAGGRDTQYF; cdr3_nt: TGCGCCAGCAGCCAAGAACCAGGCAGGGAAGCGGGGGGGCGGGATACGCAGTATTTT
d_call: .; v_call: TRBV7-6; clone_size: .; j_call: TRBJ2-1; cdr3_aa: CASSDYSGPKLNEQFF; cdr3_nt: TGTGCCAGCAGCGACTACTCGGGCCCCAAGTTGAATGAGCAGTTCTTC
d_call: TRBD1; v_call: TRBV5-6; clone_size: few; j_call: TRBJ1-1; cdr3_aa: CASSLTGGMNTEAFF; cdr3_nt: TGTGCCAGCAGCTTGACAGGGGGCATGAACACTGAAGCTTTCTTT
d_call: .; v_call: TRBV7-9; clone_size: .; j_call: TRBJ2-2; cdr3_aa: CASSLTTQSTGELFF; cdr3_nt: TGTGCCAGCAGCCTAACTACCCAGAGCACCGGGGAGCTGTTTTTT
d_call: TRBD2; v_call: TRBV18; clone_size: .; j_call: TRBJ2-7; cdr3_aa: CASSPVHWAGGQHEQYF; cdr3_nt: TGTGCCAGCTCACCCGTCCATTGGGCGGGGGGGCAACACGAGCAGTACTTC
d_call: .; v_call: TRBV11-2; clone_size: .; j_call: TRBJ2-7; cdr3_aa: CASSLDGPYEQYF; cdr3_nt: TGTGCCAGCAGCTTAGATGGGCCCTACGAGCAGTACTTC
d_call: TRBD2; v_call: TRBV6-1; clone_size: .; j_call: TRBJ2-6; cdr3_aa: CASSEVSGGAPVLTF; cdr3_nt: TGTGCCAGCAGTGAAGTTAGCGGGGGGGCCCCCGTCCTGACTTTC
d_call: TRBD1; v_call: TRBV5-1; clone_size: .; j_call: TRBJ2-3; cdr3_aa: CASSPRQGATDTQYF; cdr3_nt: TGCGCCAGCAGCCCGAGACAGGGGGCGACAGATACGCAGTATTTT
d_call: TRBD1; v_call: TRBV5-8; clone_size: .; j_call: TRBJ1-3; cdr3_aa: CASSRDSNSGNTIYF; cdr3_nt: TGTGCCAGCAGCCGGGACAGCAACTCTGGAAACACCATATATTTT
d_call: .; v_call: TRBV7-2; clone_size: .; j_call: TRBJ2-1; cdr3_aa: CASSRNWGLSSYNEQFF; cdr3_nt: TGTGCCAGCAGCCGGAATTGGGGCCTTAGCTCCTACAATGAGCAGTTCTTC
d_call: TRBD1; v_call: TRBV6-1; clone_size: .; j_call: TRBJ2-7; cdr3_aa: CASSERRGQAYEQYF; cdr3_nt: TGTGCCAGCAGTGAACGAAGGGGACAGGCCTACGAGCAGTACTTC
d_call: .; v_call: TRBV2; clone_size: .; j_call: TRBJ2-7; cdr3_aa: CASKAPAFEQYF; cdr3_nt: TGTGCCAGCAAGGCCCCAGCGTTTGAGCAGTACTTC
d_call: TRBD1; v_call: TRBV7-9; clone_size: .; j_call: TRBJ1-4; cdr3_aa: CASSGTGWNEKLFF; cdr3_nt: TGTGCCAGCAGCGGGACAGGGTGGAATGAAAAACTGTTTTTT
d_call: TRBD1; v_call: TRBV5-1; clone_size: .; j_call: TRBJ1-1; cdr3_aa: CASSSEGAPDTEAFF; cdr3_nt: TGCGCCAGCAGCTCAGAGGGGGCCCCGGACACTGAAGCTTTCTTT
d_call: .; v_call: TRBV30; clone_size: .; j_call: TRBJ1-5; cdr3_aa: CAWSGQFNQPQHF; cdr3_nt: TGTGCCTGGAGTGGACAGTTCAATCAGCCCCAGCATTTT
d_call: .; v_call: TRBV9; clone_size: .; j_call: TRBJ1-1; cdr3_aa: CASSEGPVNTEAFF; cdr3_nt: TGTGCCAGCAGCGAGGGGCCGGTGAACACTGAAGCTTTCTTT